The rows below give T cell receptor beta chains drawn from one sample of a study of T-cell reconstitution after alpha-beta-depleted transplantation in children. Via MiXCR, TCRdb re-called the PCR reads, giving one row per CDR3 protein. The sample contains fewer than 1 million distinct CDR3 sequences, 15% to 20% of which appear only once. The sequences come from PBMCs, mostly from graft donor cells, collected 360 days after TCRalphabeta/CD19-depleted stem cell transplant. The receptors were gathered from a male patient between 10 and 17 years old who had a stem cell transplant for acute lymphoblastic leukemia, so the T cells may come from the graft donor. Each CDR3 is given with its conserved first and last residue. A D gene is named only where the DNA matches it firmly. The size field is filled for only some rows; it gives once, few, many or a size class.

-	TRBV11-3	TRBJ1-2	few	CASSLLQGRHGYTF	TGTGCCAGCAGCTTACTCCAGGGGAGGCATGGCTACACCTTC
TRBD2	TRBV29-1	TRBJ2-7	-	CSAWLGSGTYEQYF	TGCAGCGCCTGGTTGGGTAGCGGGACCTACGAGCAGTACTTC
TRBD2	TRBV7-3	TRBJ2-3	few	CASSIIGTSGTDTQYF	TGTGCCAGCAGCATTATCGGGACTAGCGGAACAGATACGCAGTATTTT
-	TRBV12-3/TRBV12-4	TRBJ1-5	-	CASRPSGDQPQHF	TGTGCCAGCAGGCCGTCGGGGGATCAGCCCCAGCATTTT
-	TRBV3-1	TRBJ2-1	-	CASSPQLGRSYNEQFF	TGTGCCAGCAGCCCCCAACTAGGTAGGTCCTACAATGAGCAGTTCTTC
-	TRBV7-8	TRBJ1-3	-	CASQLGVQGLSGNTIYF	TGTGCCAGCCAACTTGGGGTCCAGGGCCTCTCTGGAAACACCATATATTTT
-	TRBV15	TRBJ2-1	few	CATSTLPRVEDEQFF	TGTGCCACCAGCACGCTCCCCAGGGTTGAGGATGAGCAGTTCTTC
-	TRBV12-3/TRBV12-4	TRBJ2-7	few	CASSESHFLEQYF	TGTGCCAGCAGTGAAAGCCATTTTCTCGAGCAGTACTTC
TRBD2	TRBV5-1	TRBJ2-1	many	CASSLAKTSDSYNEQFF	TGCGCCAGCAGCTTGGCTAAGACTAGCGACTCCTACAATGAGCAGTTCTTC
-	TRBV5-1	TRBJ2-4	-	CASSSWDGIAKNIQYF	TGCGCCAGCAGCTCCTGGGACGGAATAGCCAAAAACATTCAGTACTTC
-	TRBV4-1	TRBJ2-1	many	CASSLLVGAHNEQFF	TGCGCCAGCAGCCTGCTAGTAGGGGCCCACAATGAGCAGTTCTTC